A selection of T cell receptor beta chains follows, all from one sample in a study of T cell repertoires in cytomegalovirus infection. In TCRdb, the reads were re-called with MiXCR into one record per CDR3 protein. The data show roughly 300,000 distinct CDR3 sequences, about 25% seen once. Specimen: PBMCs. The origin of the receptors is a human donor in good health (CMV status not recorded). Some clones in this sample may be carry-over from other donors' samples. Both conserved end residues are part of each CDR3. Each record gives: J gene, D gene, V gene, clone size, CDR3 DNA, CDR3 protein. D genes are given only for firm matches. A clone size is listed for some rows: how often the clone was seen (once, few, many), or a class if it is expanded.

j_call: TRBJ2-1; d_call: NA; v_call: TRBV28; clone_size: many; cdr3_nt: TGTGCCAGCAGTCGACCTAGCTCCAGCTCCTACAATGAGCAGTTCTTC; cdr3_aa: CASSRPSSSSYNEQFF
j_call: TRBJ2-2; d_call: NA; v_call: TRBV11-2; clone_size: NA; cdr3_nt: TGTGCCAGCAGCCCTCCGGGGACCCCTGCCACCGGGGAGCTGTTTTTT; cdr3_aa: CASSPPGTPATGELFF
j_call: TRBJ2-4; d_call: NA; v_call: TRBV28; clone_size: many; cdr3_nt: TGTGCCAGCAGCCCCTCGGGATGGGAAGCCAAAAACATTCAGTACTTC; cdr3_aa: CASSPSGWEAKNIQYF
j_call: TRBJ2-5; d_call: NA; v_call: TRBV5-1; clone_size: NA; cdr3_nt: TGCGCCAGCAGCCCTAACAGGGGGGGGCAAGAGACCCAGTACTTC; cdr3_aa: CASSPNRGGQETQYF
j_call: TRBJ2-1; d_call: TRBD1; v_call: TRBV28; clone_size: few; cdr3_nt: TGTGCCAGCAGTTTAATGGACAGGCACAATGAGCAGTTCTTC; cdr3_aa: CASSLMDRHNEQFF
j_call: TRBJ2-5; d_call: NA; v_call: TRBV7-9; clone_size: many; cdr3_nt: TGTGCCAGCGTTGGTAGCCAAGAGACCCAGTACTTC; cdr3_aa: CASVGSQETQYF
j_call: TRBJ2-5; d_call: NA; v_call: TRBV7-2; clone_size: many; cdr3_nt: TGTGCCAGCAGCTTTAATCCCAGCCAAGAGACCCAGTACTTC; cdr3_aa: CASSFNPSQETQYF
j_call: TRBJ2-5; d_call: NA; v_call: TRBV7-3; clone_size: many; cdr3_nt: TGTGCCAGCAGCTTAAAGGGTCGGGAGACCCAGTACTTC; cdr3_aa: CASSLKGRETQYF
j_call: TRBJ2-5; d_call: TRBD1; v_call: TRBV19; clone_size: few; cdr3_nt: TGTGCCAGTAGTGGGCACAGGGGCGGAGAGACCCAGTACTTC; cdr3_aa: CASSGHRGGETQYF
j_call: TRBJ2-5; d_call: NA; v_call: TRBV7-8; clone_size: few; cdr3_nt: TGTGCCAGCAGCCCTACCGACTCGCTGTCTTTGGCCCAGTACTTC; cdr3_aa: CASSPTDSLSLAQYF
j_call: TRBJ2-2; d_call: TRBD2; v_call: TRBV4-3; clone_size: NA; cdr3_nt: TGCGCCAGCAGCCCCAGGACTAGAACCTCCCTCGGCGGGGAGCTGTTTTTT; cdr3_aa: CASSPRTRTSLGGELFF
j_call: TRBJ1-2; d_call: NA; v_call: TRBV15; clone_size: NA; cdr3_nt: TGTGCCACCAGCAGAGGGGGTGGCAGGGTGGCCTATGGCTACACCTTC; cdr3_aa: CATSRGGGRVAYGYTF
j_call: TRBJ2-5; d_call: NA; v_call: TRBV10-3; clone_size: NA; cdr3_nt: TGTGCCATCAGTGACCGGGTCGAGACCCAGTACTTC; cdr3_aa: CAISDRVETQYF
j_call: TRBJ1-2; d_call: TRBD1; v_call: TRBV24-1; clone_size: NA; cdr3_nt: TGTGCCACCAGTGAGGCCGGACAGGGCGGTTATGGCTACACCTTC; cdr3_aa: CATSEAGQGGYGYTF
j_call: TRBJ2-2; d_call: TRBD2; v_call: TRBV20-1; clone_size: many; cdr3_nt: TGCAGTGCTACAACTAGCGGGAGGACGAACACCGGGGAGCTGTTTTTT; cdr3_aa: CSATTSGRTNTGELFF
j_call: TRBJ2-1; d_call: NA; v_call: TRBV4-3; clone_size: NA; cdr3_nt: TGCGCCAGCAGCCAAGATTTCTATGGGCGGGGCGTGTGGGATGAGCAGTTCTTC; cdr3_aa: CASSQDFYGRGVWDEQFF
j_call: TRBJ1-4; d_call: NA; v_call: TRBV7-6; clone_size: many; cdr3_nt: TGTGCCAGCAGCTTAAAGTCTTTCCGGGGTTCAACTAATGAAAAACTGTTTTTT; cdr3_aa: CASSLKSFRGSTNEKLFF
j_call: TRBJ2-1; d_call: TRBD2; v_call: TRBV14; clone_size: NA; cdr3_nt: TGTGCCAGCAGCCACTGGACTAGCGGGAAGGATGAGCAGTTCTTC; cdr3_aa: CASSHWTSGKDEQFF
j_call: TRBJ1-5; d_call: NA; v_call: TRBV10-2; clone_size: many; cdr3_nt: TGCGCCAGCAGTGAGCCCAATCAGCCCCAGCATTTT; cdr3_aa: CASSEPNQPQHF
j_call: TRBJ2-1; d_call: TRBD1; v_call: TRBV19; clone_size: few; cdr3_nt: TGTGCCAGTAGTATAGAACGACAGGGCCTTGAGCAGTTCTTC; cdr3_aa: CASSIERQGLEQFF
j_call: TRBJ1-5; d_call: NA; v_call: TRBV28; clone_size: NA; cdr3_nt: TGTGCCAGCAGGATACGCAATCAGCCCCAGCATTTT; cdr3_aa: CASRIRNQPQHF
j_call: TRBJ2-1; d_call: NA; v_call: TRBV11-3; clone_size: few; cdr3_nt: TGTGCCAGCAGTCCAACTGGGACCCCCAATGAGCAGTTCTTC; cdr3_aa: CASSPTGTPNEQFF
j_call: TRBJ2-7; d_call: NA; v_call: TRBV6-5; clone_size: few; cdr3_nt: TGTGCCAGCAAACTGGGCGGGACAGCCGAGCAGTACTTC; cdr3_aa: CASKLGGTAEQYF
j_call: TRBJ2-7; d_call: NA; v_call: TRBV6-2/TRBV6-3; clone_size: NA; cdr3_nt: TGTGCCAGCAGTTACTCGCCACCCGACTACGAGCAGTACTTC; cdr3_aa: CASSYSPPDYEQYF
j_call: TRBJ1-5; d_call: NA; v_call: TRBV18; clone_size: medium-sized; cdr3_nt: TGTGCCAGCTCACCATCCGGGGATCAGCCCCAGCATTTT; cdr3_aa: CASSPSGDQPQHF
j_call: TRBJ2-7; d_call: NA; v_call: TRBV24-1; clone_size: NA; cdr3_nt: TGTGCCACCAGTCAGACAGTCCCAGGGGAGCAGTACTTC; cdr3_aa: CATSQTVPGEQYF
j_call: TRBJ1-1; d_call: NA; v_call: TRBV28; clone_size: NA; cdr3_nt: TGTGCCAGCAGTACAACCCGCCCTCAAGCTTTCTTT; cdr3_aa: CASSTTRPQAFF
j_call: TRBJ2-1; d_call: NA; v_call: TRBV30; clone_size: few; cdr3_nt: TGTGCCTGGATTCCGGCACTAGGGTACAATGAGCAGTTCTTC; cdr3_aa: CAWIPALGYNEQFF
j_call: TRBJ2-1; d_call: NA; v_call: TRBV14; clone_size: NA; cdr3_nt: TGTGCCAGCAGCCAACCTCCGATGTGGGGTGGGAATGAGCAGTTCTTC; cdr3_aa: CASSQPPMWGGNEQFF
j_call: TRBJ2-3; d_call: TRBD2; v_call: TRBV5-1; clone_size: few; cdr3_nt: TGCGCCAGCAGCTTGGAACCTAGCGGGAGCGCAGATACGCAGTATTTT; cdr3_aa: CASSLEPSGSADTQYF
j_call: TRBJ2-1; d_call: NA; v_call: TRBV7-2; clone_size: NA; cdr3_nt: TGTGCCAGTTCAAGTCGGTTCAATGAGCAGTTCTTC; cdr3_aa: CASSSRFNEQFF
j_call: TRBJ2-3; d_call: TRBD2; v_call: TRBV7-2; clone_size: many; cdr3_nt: TGTGCCAGCAGCCCAAGACTAGCGGGAACCACAGATACGCAGTATTTT; cdr3_aa: CASSPRLAGTTDTQYF
j_call: TRBJ2-7; d_call: TRBD2; v_call: TRBV12-3/TRBV12-4; clone_size: NA; cdr3_nt: TGTGCCAGTGGGGCGGGAGGGGCCTTTGCGCAGTACTTC; cdr3_aa: CASGAGGAFAQYF
j_call: TRBJ2-1; d_call: NA; v_call: TRBV19; clone_size: NA; cdr3_nt: TGTGCCAGTAGTATAAGGAAGGAGCAGTTCTTC; cdr3_aa: CASSIRKEQFF
j_call: TRBJ2-7; d_call: NA; v_call: TRBV28; clone_size: NA; cdr3_nt: TGTGCCAGCAGTTTATACTCAGGGCACTCCTACGAGCAGTACTTC; cdr3_aa: CASSLYSGHSYEQYF
j_call: TRBJ1-5; d_call: NA; v_call: TRBV28; clone_size: NA; cdr3_nt: TGTGCCAGCACAACGTATAGCAATCAGCCCCAGCATTTT; cdr3_aa: CASTTYSNQPQHF
j_call: TRBJ1-2; d_call: TRBD1; v_call: TRBV10-3; clone_size: few; cdr3_nt: TGTGCCATCAGTGAGGGGGACAGGGGCGCCTATGGCTACACCTTC; cdr3_aa: CAISEGDRGAYGYTF
j_call: TRBJ1-5; d_call: TRBD1; v_call: TRBV28; clone_size: many; cdr3_nt: TGTGCCAGCAGTTTCTCTCTTTCCAGGGGGACCCAGCATTTT; cdr3_aa: CASSFSLSRGTQHF
j_call: TRBJ2-7; d_call: TRBD2; v_call: TRBV7-6; clone_size: many; cdr3_nt: TGTGCCAGCGGACTGGCGGGGGGTTCTTCATACGAGCAGTACTTC; cdr3_aa: CASGLAGGSSYEQYF
j_call: TRBJ1-4; d_call: NA; v_call: TRBV28; clone_size: few; cdr3_nt: TGTGCCAGCAGTAAAGGGGCGACGATAACTAATGAAAAACTGTTTTTT; cdr3_aa: CASSKGATITNEKLFF
j_call: TRBJ1-1; d_call: NA; v_call: TRBV11-3; clone_size: NA; cdr3_nt: TGTGCCAGCAGCTTTTTTCTCGCGGGAGGAGCTTTCTTT; cdr3_aa: CASSFFLAGGAFF
j_call: TRBJ2-7; d_call: NA; v_call: TRBV7-2; clone_size: few; cdr3_nt: TGTGCCAGCAGCCGCGATCGGCCTTCCTACGAGCAGTACTTC; cdr3_aa: CASSRDRPSYEQYF
j_call: TRBJ1-1; d_call: NA; v_call: TRBV28; clone_size: NA; cdr3_nt: TGTGCCAGCAGCGAAGACCAAAGGGGTGAAGCTTTCTTT; cdr3_aa: CASSEDQRGEAFF
j_call: TRBJ2-7; d_call: TRBD2; v_call: TRBV6-1; clone_size: NA; cdr3_nt: TGTGCCAGCAGTGCCCTTGTGACATCCGCCTCACGGGGGGGGGCCTTTCCCTACGAGCAGTACTTC; cdr3_aa: CASSALVTSASRGGAFPYEQYF
j_call: TRBJ2-3; d_call: TRBD2; v_call: TRBV6-2/TRBV6-3; clone_size: few; cdr3_nt: TGTGCCAGCAGAAAGGGGACTAGCGGGAGGACCTCAGATACGCAGTATTTT; cdr3_aa: CASRKGTSGRTSDTQYF
j_call: TRBJ2-2; d_call: NA; v_call: TRBV7-2; clone_size: many; cdr3_nt: TGTGCCAGCAGCAGTACAAGGCGCAACACCGGGGAGCTGTTTTTT; cdr3_aa: CASSSTRRNTGELFF
j_call: TRBJ2-7; d_call: TRBD1; v_call: TRBV12-3/TRBV12-4; clone_size: few; cdr3_nt: TGTGCCAGCAGCCTCCGCCGGGACAGGGAGAACGAGCAGTACTTC; cdr3_aa: CASSLRRDRENEQYF
j_call: TRBJ2-3; d_call: TRBD2; v_call: TRBV7-9; clone_size: NA; cdr3_nt: TGTGCCAGCAGCTTAGGGGCAAGCGGGGGTAGCACAGATACGCAGTATTTT; cdr3_aa: CASSLGASGGSTDTQYF
j_call: TRBJ2-3; d_call: TRBD1; v_call: TRBV28; clone_size: NA; cdr3_nt: TGTGCCAGCAGTTCGGGACAGATGTTGGGGACAGATACGCAGTATTTT; cdr3_aa: CASSSGQMLGTDTQYF
j_call: TRBJ1-2; d_call: NA; v_call: TRBV7-9; clone_size: many; cdr3_nt: TGTGCCAGCAGCCAGGCCAATAACTATGGCTACACCTTC; cdr3_aa: CASSQANNYGYTF
j_call: TRBJ2-5; d_call: NA; v_call: TRBV18; clone_size: few; cdr3_nt: TGTGCCAGCTCACCACGGTACGGAGAGACCCAGTACTTC; cdr3_aa: CASSPRYGETQYF
j_call: TRBJ2-7; d_call: TRBD2; v_call: TRBV28; clone_size: many; cdr3_nt: TGTGCCAGCAGTTTACTCGGACTAGCGGGATCCTACGAGCAGTACTTC; cdr3_aa: CASSLLGLAGSYEQYF
j_call: TRBJ2-7; d_call: NA; v_call: TRBV7-2; clone_size: NA; cdr3_nt: TGTGCCAGCAGCTTTATCAGGGGGGAATCCTACGAGCAGTACTTC; cdr3_aa: CASSFIRGESYEQYF
j_call: TRBJ2-3; d_call: TRBD1; v_call: TRBV6-8; clone_size: NA; cdr3_nt: TGTGCCAGCAGGGGACAGGCCACGCAGTATTTT; cdr3_aa: CASRGQATQYF
j_call: TRBJ2-6; d_call: TRBD1; v_call: TRBV7-8; clone_size: many; cdr3_nt: TGTGCCAGCAGCTCACACAGGGGCTCTGGGGCCAACGTCCTGACTTTC; cdr3_aa: CASSSHRGSGANVLTF